The source of this TCR beta chain is a study of blood T cell repertoires in COVID-19. Study-level information: Donors in the United States, Italy and Spain gave samples during acute or convalescent COVID-19.

Some clones are missing from TCRdb's copy, which holds only in-frame ones; the method was immunoSEQ multiplex PCR. Of around 200,000 clones in the sample, 75% to 90% were seen once. The CDR3 has 16 residues. Assignments of participants to cohorts depended upon their own reported clinical history. Sequencing was performed on PBMCs or T cells enriched from blood (not recorded which). The receptor was derived from a woman in her thirties who had been exposed to COVID-19. The chain has TRBV21-1 and TRBJ2-5; the table names TRBD2, a call not compared with the DNA. TRBV21-1 is described as a pseudogene. The DNA for the CDR3 is TGTGCCAGCAGCCCCCGGGTATGGCGGGGGACGAAGACCCAGTACTTC. Translation gives CASSPRVWRGTKTQYF.